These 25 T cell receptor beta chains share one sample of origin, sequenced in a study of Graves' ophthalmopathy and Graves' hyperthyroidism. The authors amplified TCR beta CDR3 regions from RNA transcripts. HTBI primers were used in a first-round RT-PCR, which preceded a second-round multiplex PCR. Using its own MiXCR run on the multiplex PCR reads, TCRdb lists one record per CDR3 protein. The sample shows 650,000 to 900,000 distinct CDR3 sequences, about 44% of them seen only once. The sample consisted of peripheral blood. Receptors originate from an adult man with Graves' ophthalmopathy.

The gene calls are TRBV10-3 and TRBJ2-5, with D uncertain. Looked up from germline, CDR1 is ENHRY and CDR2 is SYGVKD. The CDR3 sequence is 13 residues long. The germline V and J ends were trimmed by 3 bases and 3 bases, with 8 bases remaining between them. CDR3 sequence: CAISDQPKETQYF. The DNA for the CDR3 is TGTGCCATCAGTGACCAACCCAAAGAGACCCAGTACTTC.

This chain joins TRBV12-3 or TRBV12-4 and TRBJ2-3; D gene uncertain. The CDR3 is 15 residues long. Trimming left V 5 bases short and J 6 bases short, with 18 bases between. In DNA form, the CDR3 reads TGTGCCAGCAGTGGCGGACCGAGTACGGGTGATACGCAGTATTTT. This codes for CASSGGPSTGDTQYF.

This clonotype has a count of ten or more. The CDR3 nucleotides read TGTGCCAGTAGTACTACGGGACAGGGGACGGAGACCCAGTACTTC. Protein sequence: CASSTTGQGTETQYF. The chain carries TRBV19 and TRBJ2-5; TRBD1 aligns across 10 bases. With 4 bases clipped from V and 5 bases from J, the junction kept 7 bases outside the gene matches. This CDR3 spans 15 amino acids. Germline values: CDR1 LNHDA, CDR2 SQIVND (reference sequence). Looking up the rest from reference TRBV19 and TRBJ2-5 gives the full variable domain: DGGITQSPKYLFRKEGQNVTLSCEQNLNHDAMYWYRQDPGQGLRLIYYSQIVNDFQKGDIAEGYSVSREKKESFPLTVTSAQKNPTAFYLCASSTTGQGTETQYFGPGTRLLVL.

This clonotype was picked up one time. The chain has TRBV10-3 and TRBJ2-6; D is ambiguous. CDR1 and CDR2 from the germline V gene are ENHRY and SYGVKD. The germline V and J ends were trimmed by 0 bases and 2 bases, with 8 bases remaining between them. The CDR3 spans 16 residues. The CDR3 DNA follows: TGTGCCATCAGTGAGTCGCTCTCCCCTGGGGCCAACGTCCTGACTTTC. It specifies CAISESLSPGANVLTF.

The CDR3 here is CASSLPLRGGASGYTF. In nucleotides, the CDR3 is TGTGCCAGCAGCTTACCCCTTCGGGGGGGAGCGAGCGGCTACACCTTC. The chain couples TRBV7-2 to TRBJ1-2, with a possible D match to TRBD1 (5 bases). The germline V gene encodes CDR1 SGHTA and CDR2 FQGNSA. The CDR3 runs to 16 residues. The ends were cut back, 2 bases at V and 8 bases at J, with 21 bases in the middle.

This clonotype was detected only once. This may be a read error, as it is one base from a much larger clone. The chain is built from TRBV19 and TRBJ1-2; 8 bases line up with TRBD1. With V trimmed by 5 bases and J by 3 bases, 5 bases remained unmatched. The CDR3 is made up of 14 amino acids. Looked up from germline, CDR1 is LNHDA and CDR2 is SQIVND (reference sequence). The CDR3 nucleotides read TGTGCCAGTAGTCTCAGGGGGCGAGACTATGGCTACACCTTC. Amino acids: CASSLRGRDYGYTF.

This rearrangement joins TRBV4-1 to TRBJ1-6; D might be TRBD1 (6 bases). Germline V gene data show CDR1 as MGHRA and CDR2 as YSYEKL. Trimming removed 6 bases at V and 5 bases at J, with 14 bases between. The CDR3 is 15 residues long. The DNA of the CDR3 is TGCGCCAGCAGGCTCGGGACACTCGATAATTCACCCCTCCACTTT. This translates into CASRLGTLDNSPLHF.

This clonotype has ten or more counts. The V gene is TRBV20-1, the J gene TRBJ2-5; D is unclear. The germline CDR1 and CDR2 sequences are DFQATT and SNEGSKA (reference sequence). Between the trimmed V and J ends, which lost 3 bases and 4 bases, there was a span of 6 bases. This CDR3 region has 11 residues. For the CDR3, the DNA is TGCAGTGCTAGTTTGGGAGAGACCCAGTACTTC. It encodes CSASLGETQYF.

In DNA, the CDR3 is TGTGCCAGCAGTGAAGGACAAGGGTACGGGGCCAACGTCCTGACTTTC. It encodes CASSEGQGYGANVLTF. The genes are TRBV25-1 and TRBJ2-6; weak D call: TRBD1 (5 bases). The CDR3 totals 16 residues. Germline V gene lookup returns CDR1 MGHDK and CDR2 SYGVNS. V was cut by 2 bases and J by 4 bases, with 12 bases left in between.

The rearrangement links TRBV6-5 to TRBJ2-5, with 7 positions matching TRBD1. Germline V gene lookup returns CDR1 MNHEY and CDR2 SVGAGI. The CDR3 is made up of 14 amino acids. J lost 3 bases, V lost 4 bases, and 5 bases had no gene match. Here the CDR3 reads CASSSSDRKETQYF. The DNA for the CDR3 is TGTGCCAGCAGTTCCTCGGACAGGAAAGAGACCCAGTACTTC.

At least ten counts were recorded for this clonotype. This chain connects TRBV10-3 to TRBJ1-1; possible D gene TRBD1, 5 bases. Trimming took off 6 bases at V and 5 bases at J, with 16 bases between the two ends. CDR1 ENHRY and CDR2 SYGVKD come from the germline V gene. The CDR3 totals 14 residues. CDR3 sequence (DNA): TGTGCCATCAGCGGGAGGGGTGATGATACTGAAGCTTTCTTT. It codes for CAISGRGDDTEAFF.

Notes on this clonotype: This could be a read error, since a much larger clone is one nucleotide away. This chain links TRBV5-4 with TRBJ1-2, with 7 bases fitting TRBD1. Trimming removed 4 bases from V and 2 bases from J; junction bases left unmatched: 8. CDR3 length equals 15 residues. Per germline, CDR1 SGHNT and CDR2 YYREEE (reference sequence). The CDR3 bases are TGTGCCAGCAGCAGGGACAGACCTGTGAACTATGGCTACACCTTC. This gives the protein CASSRDRPVNYGYTF.

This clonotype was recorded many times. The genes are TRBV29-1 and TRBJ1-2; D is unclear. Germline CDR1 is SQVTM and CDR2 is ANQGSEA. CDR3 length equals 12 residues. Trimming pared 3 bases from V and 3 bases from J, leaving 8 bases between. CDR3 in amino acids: CSVEKVDYGYTF. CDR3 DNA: TGCAGCGTTGAGAAGGTCGACTATGGCTACACCTTC. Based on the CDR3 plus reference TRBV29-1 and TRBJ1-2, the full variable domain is SAVISQKPSRDICQRGTSLTIQCQVDSQVTMMFWYRQQPGQSLTLIATANQGSEATYESGFVIDKFPISRPNLTFSTLTVSNMSPEDSSIYLCSVEKVDYGYTFGSGTRLTVV.

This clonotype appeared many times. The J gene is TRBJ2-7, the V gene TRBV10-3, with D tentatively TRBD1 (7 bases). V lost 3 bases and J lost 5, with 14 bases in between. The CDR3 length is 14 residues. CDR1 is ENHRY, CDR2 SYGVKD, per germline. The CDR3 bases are TGTGCCATCAGTGACCAAGGAGGGGGCGACGAGCAGTACTTC. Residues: CAISDQGGGDEQYF.

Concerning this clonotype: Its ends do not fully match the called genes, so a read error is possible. CDR3: CASSSGQGISEKLVF. CDR3 DNA sequence: TGTGCCAGCAGTTCGGGACAGGGGATTAGTGAAAAACTGGTTTTT. The V call is TRBV25-1, the J call TRBJ1-4; TRBD1 aligns across 10 bases. The germline V gene has CDR1 MGHDK and CDR2 SYGVNS. The CDR3 spans 15 residues.

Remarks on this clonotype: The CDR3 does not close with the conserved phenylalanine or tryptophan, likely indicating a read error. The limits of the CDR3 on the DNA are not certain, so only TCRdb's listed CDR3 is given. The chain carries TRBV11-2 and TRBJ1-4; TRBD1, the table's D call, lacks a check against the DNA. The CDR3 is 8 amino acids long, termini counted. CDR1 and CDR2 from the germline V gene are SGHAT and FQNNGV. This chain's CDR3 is CASSLGQG.

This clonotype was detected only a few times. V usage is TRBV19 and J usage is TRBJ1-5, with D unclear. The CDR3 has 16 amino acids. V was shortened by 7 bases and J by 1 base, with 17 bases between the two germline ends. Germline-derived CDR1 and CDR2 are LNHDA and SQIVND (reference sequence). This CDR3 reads CASTLSPGISNQPQHF. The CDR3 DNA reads TGTGCCAGTACGCTCTCTCCTGGGATCAGCAATCAGCCCCAGCATTTT.

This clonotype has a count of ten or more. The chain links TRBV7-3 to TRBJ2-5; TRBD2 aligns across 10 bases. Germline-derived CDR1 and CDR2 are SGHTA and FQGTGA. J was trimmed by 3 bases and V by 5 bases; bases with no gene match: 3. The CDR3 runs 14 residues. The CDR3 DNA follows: TGTGCCAGCAGCGCTAGCGGGAGCAAAGAGACCCAGTACTTC. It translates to CASSASGSKETQYF.

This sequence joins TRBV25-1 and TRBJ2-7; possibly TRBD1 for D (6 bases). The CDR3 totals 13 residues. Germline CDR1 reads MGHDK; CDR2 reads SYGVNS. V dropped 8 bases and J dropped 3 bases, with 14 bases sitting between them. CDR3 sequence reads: CASGWDIFYEQYF. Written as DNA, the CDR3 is TGTGCCAGCGGGTGGGACATTTTCTACGAGCAGTACTTC.

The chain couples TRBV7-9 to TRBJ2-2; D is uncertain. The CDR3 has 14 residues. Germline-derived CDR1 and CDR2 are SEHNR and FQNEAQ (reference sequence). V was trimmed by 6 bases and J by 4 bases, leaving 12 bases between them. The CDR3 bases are TGTGCCAGCAGTCCGGACGGAAGCACCGGGGAGCTGTTTTTT. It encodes CASSPDGSTGELFF. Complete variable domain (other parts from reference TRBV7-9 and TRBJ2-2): DTGVSQNPRHKITKRGQNVTFRCDPISEHNRLYWYRQTLGQGPEFLTYFQNEAQLEKSRLLSDRFSAERPKGSFSTLEIQRTEQGDSAMYLCASSPDGSTGELFFGEGSRLTVL.

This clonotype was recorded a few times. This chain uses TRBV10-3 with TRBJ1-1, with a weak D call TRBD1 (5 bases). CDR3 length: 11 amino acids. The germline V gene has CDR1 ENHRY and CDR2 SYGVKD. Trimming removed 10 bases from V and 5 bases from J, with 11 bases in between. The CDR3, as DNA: TGTGCCAGCACAGAGGGGACTGAAGCTTTCTTT. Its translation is CASTEGTEAFF.

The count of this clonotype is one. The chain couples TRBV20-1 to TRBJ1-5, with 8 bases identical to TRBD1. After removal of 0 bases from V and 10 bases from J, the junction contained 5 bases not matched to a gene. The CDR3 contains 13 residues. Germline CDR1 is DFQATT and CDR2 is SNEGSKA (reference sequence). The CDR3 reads CSARDGQGGPQHF. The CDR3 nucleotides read TGCAGTGCTAGAGACGGACAGGGTGGACCCCAGCATTTT.

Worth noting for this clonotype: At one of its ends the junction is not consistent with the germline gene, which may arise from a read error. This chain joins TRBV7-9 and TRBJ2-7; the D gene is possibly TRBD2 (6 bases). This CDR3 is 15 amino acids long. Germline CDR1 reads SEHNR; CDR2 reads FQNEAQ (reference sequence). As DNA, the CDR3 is TGCGCCAGCAGCCAAGTGGGAGGTGGAACCTACGAGCAGTACTTC. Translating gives CASSQVGGGTYEQYF.

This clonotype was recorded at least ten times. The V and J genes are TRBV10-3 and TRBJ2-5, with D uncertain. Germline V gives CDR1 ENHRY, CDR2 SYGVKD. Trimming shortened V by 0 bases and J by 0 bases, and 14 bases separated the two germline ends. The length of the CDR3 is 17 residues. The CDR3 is CAISESLGSGYQETQYF. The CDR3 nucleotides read TGTGCCATCAGTGAGTCGCTGGGGTCCGGGTACCAAGAGACCCAGTACTTC.

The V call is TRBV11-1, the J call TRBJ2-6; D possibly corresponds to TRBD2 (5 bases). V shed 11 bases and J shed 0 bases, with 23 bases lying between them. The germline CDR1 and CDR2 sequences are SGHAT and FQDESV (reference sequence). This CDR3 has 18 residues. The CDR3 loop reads CAWRRPPIIDSGANVLTF. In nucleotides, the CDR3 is TGTGCCTGGAGGCGTCCGCCAATAATCGACTCTGGGGCCAACGTCCTGACTTTC.